The 30 T cell receptor beta chains below were found in one sample sequenced in a study of prognosis after radiotherapy for stage I lung cancer. From genomic DNA, two-round multiplex PCR was used to amplify TCR beta CDR3. The authors ran first-round PCR with primers specific to each TRBV and TRBJ gene. Using its own MiXCR run on the multiplex PCR reads, TCRdb lists one record per CDR3 protein. The repertoire includes around 15,000 distinct CDR3 sequences, around 42% of them detected once, and about two fifths sits in the top ten. Sequencing was performed on PBMCs, taken before or after stereotactic body radiation therapy (not recorded which). Receptors originate from a donor aged 50 or older with non-small cell lung cancer.

The chain joins TRBV29-1 to TRBJ2-4, with D maybe TRBD1 (6 bases). This CDR3 contains 13 residues. Trimming removed 7 bases at V and 8 bases at J, with 18 bases between. Germline V gene lookup returns CDR1 SQVTM and CDR2 ANQGSEA. The CDR3 coding sequence is TGCAGCGCCCTACAGGGAGTAAGCTACATTCAGTACTTC. Protein: CSALQGVSYIQYF.

This clonotype is medium-sized (0.01 to 0.1%) within its sample. The chain uses TRBV27 and TRBJ1-6; D is unclear. Germline lookup yields CDR1 MNHEY and CDR2 SMNVEV (reference sequence). Trimming took off 6 bases at V and 10 bases at J, with 16 bases between the two ends. This CDR3 contains 14 residues. The CDR3 DNA is TGTGCCAGCAGCCCCCGTGGGGTGGGATCACCCCTCCACTTT. It yields the protein CASSPRGVGSPLHF.

This clonotype was counted at least ten times. The V call is TRBV19, the J call TRBJ1-4; no definite D call. CDR3 length: 17 amino acids. V lost 5 bases and J 0 bases, leaving 16 bases between the germline ends. Germline values: CDR1 LNHDA, CDR2 SQIVND (reference sequence). CDR3: CASSAGRLGATNEKLFF. CDR3 sequence (DNA): TGTGCCAGTAGTGCAGGTCGCCTGGGCGCAACTAATGAAAAACTGTTTTTT.

The chain combines TRBV11-3 with TRBJ2-7, with D uncertain. Trimming cost V 0 bases and J 2 bases, with 5 bases left between them. The length of the CDR3 is 13 residues. Germline V gene data show CDR1 as SGHNT and CDR2 as YENEEA. CDR3: CASSLDEAYEQYF. As DNA, the CDR3 is TGTGCCAGCAGCTTAGATGAAGCCTACGAGCAGTACTTC. Complete variable domain (other parts from reference TRBV11-3 and TRBJ2-7): EAGVVQSPRYKIIEKKQPVAFWCNPISGHNTLYWYLQNLGQGPELLIRYENEEAVDDSQLPKDRFSAERLKGVDSTLKIQPAELGDSAVYLCASSLDEAYEQYFGPGTRLTVT.

Ten or more counts support this clonotype. The chain recombines TRBV2 with TRBJ2-7; D is undetermined. Germline CDR1 is SNHLY and CDR2 is FYNNEI. CDR3 size: 12 residues. Deletions cut 3 bases from V and 5 bases from J, with 8 bases between. The CDR3 sequence is CASSEGIDEQYF. CDR3 DNA: TGTGCCAGCAGTGAGGGGATCGACGAGCAGTACTTC.

This clonotype was seen at least ten times. CDR3 in amino acids: CASSSEVRAGELFF. The CDR3, as DNA: TGTGCCAGCAGCTCCGAAGTGCGGGCCGGGGAGCTGTTTTTT. The chain has TRBV7-3 and TRBJ2-2, with D perhaps matching TRBD2 (5 bases). CDR3 length equals 14 residues. Germline lookup yields CDR1 SGHTA and CDR2 FQGTGA. Trimming stripped 4 bases from V and 6 bases from J, with 12 bases between.

This chain connects TRBV27 to TRBJ2-7; weak D call: TRBD1 (6 bases). V was clipped by 6 bases and J by 1 base, with 13 bases between them. CDR3 length equals 14 residues. Germline loops: CDR1 MNHEY, CDR2 SMNVEV (reference sequence). The chain's CDR3 is CASRTGPSSYEQYF. DNA of the CDR3: TGTGCCAGCAGAACAGGGCCCAGTTCCTACGAGCAGTACTTC.

The chain recombines TRBV7-2 with TRBJ2-7; 9 bases match TRBD2. V gave up 5 bases and J gave up 2 bases; unmatched junction bases: 10. CDR3 length: 16 residues. Germline CDR1 reads SGHTA; CDR2 reads FQGNSA. In DNA form, the CDR3 reads TGTGCCAGCAGCCCAAGGAGGACTAGCGAGCCCTACGAGCAGTACTTC. This encodes CASSPRRTSEPYEQYF.

This clonotype came up a few times. The chain employs TRBV7-3 and TRBJ2-3, with D possibly TRBD1 on 6 matching bases. The V and J ends lost 4 bases and 2 bases respectively, with 13 bases between them. The CDR3 totals 15 residues. Germline loops: CDR1 SGHTA, CDR2 FQGTGA. The CDR3 sequence is CASSSTGIPTDTQYF. The CDR3 DNA reads as TGTGCCAGCAGCTCCACAGGGATCCCCACAGATACGCAGTATTTT.

This clonotype was detected many times. The chain recombines TRBV6-1 with TRBJ1-5, with D hard to call. With 8 bases removed from V and 4 bases from J, the gap between germline ends came to 15 bases. From germline, CDR1 is MNHNS and CDR2 SASEGT. The CDR3 totals 14 residues. The CDR3 spells CASSGSALNQPQHF. In DNA form, the CDR3 reads TGTGCCAGCTCGGGGTCAGCGCTAAATCAGCCCCAGCATTTT.

This clonotype counts as medium-sized. This rearrangement joins TRBV6-1 to TRBJ2-1, with D possibly being TRBD2 (5 bases). The germline V gene encodes CDR1 MNHNS and CDR2 SASEGT. The CDR3 is made up of 11 amino acids. The V end lost 6 bases, the J end lost 10 bases, and 10 bases lay between the germline ends. The CDR3 protein is CASSHGGEQFF. CDR3 in DNA: TGTGCCAGCAGCCACGGCGGGGAGCAGTTCTTC.

In its sample, this clonotype ranks as medium-sized (0.01 to 0.1%). The chain has TRBV6-2 or TRBV6-3 and TRBJ1-6; 9 bases fit TRBD1. CDR1 is MNHEY, CDR2 SVGEGT, per germline. The CDR3 is 13 residues long. The ends lost 7 bases at V and 8 bases at J; junction bases unmatched: 3. CDR3 sequence (DNA): TGTGCCAGCACCGACAGGGGGTATTCACCCCTCCACTTT. This gives the protein CASTDRGYSPLHF.

The chain carries TRBV5-1 and TRBJ1-2; D is undetermined. The length of the CDR3 is 16 residues. From germline, CDR1 is SGHRS and CDR2 YFSETQ. Trimming took off 0 bases at V and 4 bases at J, with 16 bases between the two ends. CDR3: CASSLARVGSGYGYTF. CDR3 sequence (DNA): TGCGCCAGCAGCTTGGCCCGGGTAGGGTCGGGCTATGGCTACACCTTC.

The V gene is TRBV28, the J gene TRBJ1-5; 9 positions agree with TRBD1. This CDR3 region has 14 residues. Germline-derived CDR1 and CDR2 are MDHEN and SYDVKM. The J segment lost 2 bases and the V segment lost 4 bases, leaving 0 bases of the junction unmatched. This chain's CDR3 is CASSWTGGNQPQHF. As DNA, the CDR3 is TGTGCCAGCAGTTGGACAGGGGGCAATCAGCCCCAGCATTTT.

About this clonotype itself: The junction does not match germline at one end; this may be a read error. The chain carries TRBV24-1 and TRBJ1-2, with D perhaps matching TRBD1 (5 bases). This CDR3 region has 15 residues. Germline CDR1 KGHDR, CDR2 SFDVKD. CDR3 bases: TGTGCCACCAGTGATGCGGGGCGTAGTAACTATCGCTACACCTTC. Its protein is CATSDAGRSNYRYTF.

In regard to this clonotype: Relative to the germline gene, one junction end is altered; a read error may explain this. The V and J genes are TRBV6-5 and TRBJ2-1; D possibly corresponds to TRBD2 (6 bases). The CDR3 spans 12 residues. The germline gives CDR1 MNHEY, CDR2 SVGAGI. In DNA form, the CDR3 reads TGTTCCAGCAGTTCCTCTAGCGCTGAGCAGTTCTTC. This translates into CSSSSSSAEQFF.

By proportion, this clonotype is medium-sized. The rearrangement joins TRBV11-3 to TRBJ2-2; no definite D call. The V end was cut by 3 bases, the J end by 6 bases, with 5 bases between. Germline-derived CDR1 and CDR2 are SGHNT and YENEEA. The CDR3 is made up of 12 amino acids. CDR3 sequence: CASSFMAGELFF. The CDR3 DNA reads TGTGCCAGCAGCTTTATGGCCGGGGAGCTGTTTTTT.

The rearrangement links TRBV11-2 to TRBJ1-2, with D possibly TRBD1 on 6 matching bases. The ends were cut back, 0 bases at V and 4 bases at J, with 9 bases in the middle. The CDR3 covers 14 residues. CDR1 and CDR2 (germline): SGHAT, FQNNGV. This CDR3 is CASSLDTGAYGYTF. The CDR3 nucleotides read TGTGCCAGCAGCTTAGATACGGGGGCCTATGGCTACACCTTC.

V usage is TRBV7-8 and J usage is TRBJ2-5; 10 bases fit TRBD1. After removal of 5 bases from V and 5 bases from J, the junction contained 5 bases not matched to a gene. CDR1 is SGHVS, CDR2 FQNEAQ, per germline. This CDR3 has 14 residues. The CDR3 here is CASSARGQGETQYF. In nucleotides, the CDR3 is TGTGCCAGCAGCGCCCGGGGACAGGGGGAGACCCAGTACTTC.

This clonotype is categorized as large. J is TRBJ2-6 and V is TRBV19, with 7 bases lining up with TRBD1. The CDR3 covers 16 residues. V shed 5 bases, J shed 2 bases, and the junction held 6 bases outside the gene matches. Germline V lookup: CDR1 LNHDA, CDR2 SQIVND (reference sequence). The CDR3 is CASSPSQGAGANVLTF. Here the CDR3 DNA reads TGTGCCAGTAGTCCCAGCCAGGGGGCTGGGGCCAACGTCCTGACTTTC.

The V call is TRBV11-2, the J call TRBJ1-6; D gene uncertain. CDR1 is SGHAT and CDR2 is FQNNGV in the germline V gene. This CDR3 has 14 amino acids. Trimming removed 3 bases from V and 6 bases from J, with 9 bases in between. The CDR3 sequence: CASSLKGTNSPLHF. Here the CDR3 DNA reads TGTGCCAGCAGCTTGAAGGGTACTAATTCACCCCTCCACTTT. The full variable domain, rest sourced from reference TRBV11-2 and TRBJ1-6, is EAGVAQSPRYKIIEKRQSVAFWCNPISGHATLYWYQQILGQGPKLLIQFQNNGVVDDSQLPKDRFSAERLKGVDSTLKIQPAKLEDSAVYLCASSLKGTNSPLHFGNGTRLTVT.

This clonotype was detected many times. This chain uses TRBV6-1 with TRBJ2-1; D assignment may be TRBD1 or TRBD2 (5 bases each). Trimming pared 6 bases from V and 4 bases from J, leaving 13 bases between. This CDR3 contains 14 residues. In germline, CDR1 is MNHNS, CDR2 SASEGT. The CDR3 DNA follows: TGTGCCAGCAGCGAAAGGGACCCTTACAATGAGCAGTTCTTC. It encodes CASSERDPYNEQFF.

V usage is TRBV20-1 and J usage is TRBJ2-1; perhaps TRBD2 as D (6 bases). Germline V lookup: CDR1 DFQATT, CDR2 SNEGSKA (reference sequence). This CDR3 spans 16 amino acids. V lost 0 bases and J lost 0, with 12 bases in between. In nucleotides, the CDR3 is TGCAGTGCTAGAGATTGGGTGACTAGCTCCTACAATGAGCAGTTCTTC. Translation gives CSARDWVTSSYNEQFF.

This chain links TRBV5-5 with TRBJ2-7; TRBD1 matches at 8 bases. Per the germline V gene, CDR1 is SGHKS and CDR2 is YYEKEE (reference sequence). The CDR3 covers 13 residues. Losses at the gene ends were 6 bases for V and 4 bases for J; bases not matched to a gene: 6. The CDR3 DNA reads as TGTGCCAGCATCCCACAGGGGGAGTACGAGCAGTACTTC. Amino acid sequence: CASIPQGEYEQYF.

The chain has TRBV12-3 or TRBV12-4 and TRBJ2-3; TRBD2 matches 9 bases. The trim removed 7 bases at V and 3 bases at J, leaving 5 bases unmatched. The CDR3 has 14 amino acids. The chain's CDR3 is CASIIAGDTDTQYF. In DNA form, the CDR3 reads TGTGCCAGCATAATAGCGGGAGATACAGATACGCAGTATTTT.

This clonotype was seen at least ten times. This chain connects TRBV30 to TRBJ2-6; 8 bases fit TRBD1. The J segment lost 0 bases and the V segment lost 1 base, leaving 8 bases of the junction unmatched. The CDR3 runs 18 residues. Germline V gene data show CDR1 as GTSNPN and CDR2 as SVGIG (reference sequence). DNA for the CDR3: TGTGCCTGGAGTGGGACAGGGACATCCCGCTCTGGGGCCAACGTCCTGACTTTC. Translating gives CAWSGTGTSRSGANVLTF.

This chain links TRBV13 with TRBJ2-7, with D unresolved. The germline gives CDR1 PRHDT, CDR2 FYEKMQ (reference sequence). The CDR3 runs to 15 residues. The ends were cut back, 5 bases at V and 1 base at J, with 15 bases in the middle. CDR3 bases: TGTGCCAGCAGCGCCCCTAATGTACCTTCCTACGAGCAGTACTTC. Amino acids: CASSAPNVPSYEQYF. Full variable domain (remainder filled in from reference TRBV13 and TRBJ2-7): AAGVIQSPRHLIKEKRETATLKCYPIPRHDTVYWYQQGPGQDPQFLISFYEKMQSDKGSIPDRFSAQQFSDYHSELNMSSLELGDSALYFCASSAPNVPSYEQYFGPGTRLTVT.

The table lists this clonotype with many counts. The J gene is TRBJ2-3, the V gene TRBV11-2; TRBD2 matches at 7 bases. This CDR3 contains 13 residues. Germline V gives CDR1 SGHAT, CDR2 FQNNGV. Unmatched junction bases numbered 6, after V lost 5 bases and J lost 7 bases. Written as DNA, the CDR3 is TGTGCCAGCAGCGCCGGGAGGAAGAATACGCAGTATTTT. It codes for CASSAGRKNTQYF.

The V call is TRBV6-2 or TRBV6-3, the J call TRBJ1-5, with unresolved D. CDR1 is MNHEY and CDR2 is SVGEGT in the germline V gene. V was cut by 6 bases and J by 0 bases, with 3 bases left in between. CDR3 size: 12 residues. As DNA, the CDR3 is TGTGCCAGCAGGGATAGCAATCAGCCCCAGCATTTT. Translating it yields CASRDSNQPQHF.

CDR3 bases: TGTGCCAGCAGTTCAGCCATCTTTAGCGGGGGGGACACAGATACGCAGTATTTT. This encodes CASSSAIFSGGDTDTQYF. The gene calls are TRBV6-2 or TRBV6-3 and TRBJ2-3; 11 bases map to TRBD2. The CDR3 spans 18 residues. V lost 4 bases and J lost 2; bases outside the gene matches: 11. Germline V gene data show CDR1 as MNHEY and CDR2 as SVGEGT.